These T cell receptor beta chains were read from a single sample in a study of T cell clonotyping in hematopoietic cell transplantation. Only in-frame clones appear in the TCRdb table, and some are missing; sequencing was by immunoSEQ multiplex PCR. In the table there are some 40,000 clones, roughly 92% of which are singletons. The sample was peripheral blood mononuclear cells. Receptors originate from a woman in her 50s in good health. Some clones in this sample may be carry-over from other donors' samples. CDR3s leave out the opening cysteine and the closing phenylalanine or tryptophan. Each record gives: J gene, clone size, V gene, CDR3 protein. Clone size is not always given. Where it is, it says once, few, many or a class for expanded clones.

>TRBJ2-5|few|TRBV4-2
ASSPIGEGTQY
>TRBJ2-3|NA|TRBV7-2
ASSLAIGDTQY
>TRBJ1-5|NA|TRBV19
ASSIYGQTHSRGDYSNQPQH
>TRBJ1-2|NA|TRBV4-1
ASSQVPLEFNYGYT
>TRBJ1-1|NA|TRBV29-1
SVPDRGRGNTEAF
>TRBJ2-5|NA|TRBV20-1
SASPPETQY
>TRBJ1-5|once|TRBV7-9
ASSSTGGAGQPQH
>TRBJ2-2|once|TRBV7-9
ASSLGGRELF
>TRBJ1-3|NA|TRBV30
AWSAGFGNTIY
>TRBJ1-1|few|TRBV28
ASSPGTGLGGLDTEAF
>TRBJ1-2|NA|TRBV10-3
ATHRQGDGYT
>TRBJ1-1|NA|TRBV10-1
ATTGPYDTEAF
>TRBJ2-7|NA|TRBV7-9
ATRDRDYEQY
>TRBJ2-2|NA|TRBV7-9
ASSLNTGELF
>TRBJ1-5|NA|TRBV27
ASSWQPNQPQH
>TRBJ2-7|NA|TRBV27
ASGTGGLYEQY
>TRBJ2-1|NA|TRBV29-1
SAPTRESYNEQF
>TRBJ1-5|NA|TRBV5-1
ASSLLGVSNQPQH
>TRBJ2-3|NA|TRBV6-1
ASSEASQGET
>TRBJ1-1|NA|TRBV5-1
ASSLDLRSQNTEAF
>TRBJ2-4|NA|TRBV25-1
ASTMNGRGSVKNIQY
>TRBJ1-5|NA|TRBV7-2
ASSLERGNQPQH
>TRBJ1-2|NA|TRBV4-3
ASSQELRSGFLGYT
>TRBJ1-1|NA|TRBV10-3
AITGGENTEAF
>TRBJ1-2|NA|TRBV7-2
ASSLKGQTYGYT
>TRBJ1-2|NA|TRBV10-3
AISGRNYGYT
>TRBJ2-7|NA|TRBV19
ASSTLPGQGSYEQY
>TRBJ1-1|NA|TRBV12-5
ASVNNLEAF
>TRBJ1-5|NA|TRBV19
ASSIAVRSDQPQH
>TRBJ1-2|NA|TRBV7-8
ASSTGDYGYT
>TRBJ1-6|NA|TRBV5-6
ASSFYSGQLNSPLH
>TRBJ1-5|NA|TRBV15
ATSAGAERNQPQH
>TRBJ2-7|NA|TRBV7-2
ASSFQQGYYEQY
>TRBJ1-6|NA|TRBV4-2
ASSQDSDGASPLH
>TRBJ2-1|NA|TRBV11-3
ASSFGTLGPNEQF
>TRBJ1-2|NA|TRBV10-1
ASETLGTGDGYT
>TRBJ2-1|NA|TRBV5-8
ASSLGQIPYNEQF
>TRBJ2-7|NA|TRBV29-1
SVGTGTSYEQY
>TRBJ2-7|NA|TRBV19
ASSIGGTGSYEQY
>TRBJ1-5|NA|TRBV27
ASSYQAGGPQH
>TRBJ1-5|NA|TRBV6-5
ASSYLGGNQPQH